This T cell receptor (beta chain) comes out of a study of T cells in Graves' hyperthyroidism and ophthalmopathy. Study-level points and caveats: Ophthalmopathy was distinguished from stable hyperthyroidism by 13 V-J signatures.

A note on this clonotype: Its antigen is still unknown.

TCR beta CDR3 regions were amplified from RNA transcripts. The primer set for the first-round RT-PCR of the TCR CDR3 was HTBI. In TCRdb, the multiplex PCR reads were re-called with MiXCR into one record per CDR3 protein. Among hundreds of thousands of distinct CDR3 sequences listed, 38% were seen once. Per germline, CDR1 SQVTM and CDR2 ANQGSEA. The junction had 10 bases not matched to a gene; V was cut back by 7 bases and J by 2 bases. The CDR3 contains 14 residues. The chain joins TRBV29-1 to TRBJ1-2; 7 positions match TRBD1. The TCR comes from a young man with Graves' hyperthyroidism. What was sequenced was blood. This CDR3 reads CSAGGTVGNYGYTF. The CDR3, as DNA: TGCAGCGCTGGTGGGACAGTCGGCAACTATGGCTACACCTTC.